This is a list of T cell receptor beta chains from one sample in a study of T-cell memory formation after mild COVID-19. TCRdb reanalysed the 5' RACE reads using MiXCR and keeps one entry per CDR3 protein. The table has around 400,000 distinct CDR3 sequences, approximately 24% seen once. Sequenced: PBMCs or a T cell subset sorted from them (not recorded which). The receptors come from an adult woman who had mild COVID-19 (a few samples of this study predate the infection). Cell type and time point are not known. Each CDR3 is given with its conserved first and last residue. The D gene is left open where the match is weak. Not all rows give a size; the values are once, few, many and, for expanded clones, a class.

TRBV7-9	NA	few	TRBJ2-7	TGTGCCAGCAGCCAAGGGCTAGGTCCCTACGAGCAGTACTTC	CASSQGLGPYEQYF
TRBV5-1	NA	NA	TRBJ2-2	TGCGCCAGCAGCCCCAAGGGGGGGCGGACCGGGGAGCTGTTTTTT	CASSPKGGRTGELFF
TRBV5-1	TRBD1	few	TRBJ2-2	TGCGCCAGCAGCCTAGCGACAGGGGGTGACACCGGGGAGCTGTTTTTT	CASSLATGGDTGELFF
TRBV27	NA	NA	TRBJ1-1	TGTGCCAGCAGTTCTCACTCGGGACAAACCTACACTGAAGCTTTCTTT	CASSSHSGQTYTEAFF
TRBV5-4	NA	NA	TRBJ2-3	TGTGCCAGCAGGCCAAGGTCAGCCTTCACAGATACGCAGTATTTT	CASRPRSAFTDTQYF
TRBV20-1	TRBD2	NA	TRBJ2-7	TGCAGTGCTTCCCCGACTAGCGGAATCTACGAGCAGTACTTC	CSASPTSGIYEQYF
TRBV7-9	TRBD2	many	TRBJ2-3	TGTGCCAGCAGCCCCCTAGCGGCGGCAGATACGCAGTATTTT	CASSPLAAADTQYF
TRBV28	TRBD1	NA	TRBJ2-3	TGTGCCAGCCGAGGACAGGGGCCAAGCACAGATACGCAGTATTTT	CASRGQGPSTDTQYF
TRBV2	TRBD2	few	TRBJ2-7	TGTGCCAGCGAGGGCGGGGGGGCGTACGAGCAGTACTTC	CASEGGGAYEQYF
TRBV11-2	NA	NA	TRBJ1-3	TGTGCCAGCAGCTTAGGAGGGCAGGATGGAAACACCATATATTTT	CASSLGGQDGNTIYF
TRBV29-1	NA	NA	TRBJ1-2	TGCAGCGTTGAGCGGGGGCGCGTCTATGGCTACACCTTC	CSVERGRVYGYTF
TRBV7-9	NA	NA	TRBJ2-1	TGTGCCAGCAGCTTAGGATTCAATGAGCAGTTCTTC	CASSLGFNEQFF
TRBV9	NA	few	TRBJ2-7	TGTGCCAGCACCCGGGGCGGGGGACAAAACTACGCGTACGAGCAGTACTTC	CASTRGGGQNYAYEQYF
TRBV4-1	NA	few	TRBJ1-1	TGCGCCAGCAGCCAAGTGGTTCATGGGGACACTGAAGCTTTCTTT	CASSQVVHGDTEAFF
TRBV21-1	NA	NA	TRBJ2-7	TGTGCCAGCAGCAAAGCGGCGACTCCTGGGAACGAGCAGTACTTC	CASSKAATPGNEQYF
TRBV18	TRBD1	NA	TRBJ1-6	TGTGCCAGCTCACTGGACAGGTTCAATTCACCCCTCCACTTT	CASSLDRFNSPLHF
TRBV5-1	TRBD1	NA	TRBJ1-2	TGCGCCAGCAGCTTGGGGACAGGCCCAGGGGTGCACACCTTC	CASSLGTGPGVHTF
TRBV12-3/TRBV12-4	NA	many	TRBJ1-1	TGTGCCAGCAGTTTCGACACTGAAGCTTTCTTT	CASSFDTEAFF
TRBV7-2	NA	few	TRBJ2-7	TGTGCCAGCAGAAATAAAGGGATCTACGAGCAGTACTTC	CASRNKGIYEQYF
TRBV6-6	TRBD2	once	TRBJ2-5	TGTGCCAGCAGTTACATACTAGCGAGAGAACCATATCAAGAGACCCAGTACTTC	CASSYILAREPYQETQYF
TRBV7-6	TRBD2	few	TRBJ2-1	TGTGCCAGCAGCTTAGAAGCGGGGGCGAGAAATGAGCAGTTCTTC	CASSLEAGARNEQFF
TRBV7-2	NA	few	TRBJ1-1	TGTGCCAGCAGCAGACCGGGAATCGCTGAAGCTTTCTTT	CASSRPGIAEAFF
TRBV11-2	NA	few	TRBJ1-1	TGTGCCAGCAGCTTTTCCGCGGGTCTGGACACTGAAGCTTTCTTT	CASSFSAGLDTEAFF
TRBV7-6	TRBD1	NA	TRBJ2-1	TGTGCCAGCAGCGACAGGGTCGGGTACAATGAGCAGTTCTTC	CASSDRVGYNEQFF
TRBV7-9	TRBD2	NA	TRBJ2-5	TGTGCCAGCAGCCCTACCGGGACTAGCGGTCAAGAGACCCAGTACTTC	CASSPTGTSGQETQYF
TRBV5-1	NA	NA	TRBJ1-1	TGCGCCAGCAGCTGGGTGGGCGGCCCGAACACTGAAGCTTTCTTT	CASSWVGGPNTEAFF
TRBV20-1	NA	few	TRBJ2-1	TGCAGTGCTAGAGTATGGCGGGGCGAGTGGAATGAGCAGTTCTTC	CSARVWRGEWNEQFF
TRBV4-1	NA	many	TRBJ2-1	TGCGCCAGCAGCCTCAGAGGTTGGTGGGGGGAGTACAATGAGCAGTTCTTC	CASSLRGWWGEYNEQFF
TRBV25-1	NA	few	TRBJ1-1	TGTGCCAGCAGTCCCAGGGGCGTGGGGAACACTGAAGCTTTCTTT	CASSPRGVGNTEAFF
TRBV9	TRBD2	few	TRBJ2-1	TGTGCCAGCAGCGTAGCACTAGCGGGAGACTATGAGCAGTTCTTC	CASSVALAGDYEQFF
TRBV3-1	NA	NA	TRBJ2-2	TGTGCCAGCAGCCCTCGCGGATCCGACACCGGGGAGCTGTTTTTT	CASSPRGSDTGELFF
TRBV10-3	TRBD1	few	TRBJ1-5	TGTGCCATCAGTGAGTCGGGTACAGGGGGAGGTCAGCCCCAGCATTTT	CAISESGTGGGQPQHF
TRBV29-1	TRBD1	few	TRBJ1-2	TGCAGCGTTGAAGGGGCAGGGGGCCTATATGGCTACACCTTC	CSVEGAGGLYGYTF
TRBV7-9	TRBD2	NA	TRBJ2-1	TGTGCCAGCAGCCCCCGGGCGGGAGTGGGAAATGAGCAGTTCTTC	CASSPRAGVGNEQFF
TRBV9	NA	NA	TRBJ2-1	TGTGCCAGCAGCGGGGGACAAATCGATGAGCAGTTCTTC	CASSGGQIDEQFF
TRBV24-1	TRBD1	NA	TRBJ2-5	TGTGCCACCAGTGATCGACAGGGGATGGAGACCCAGTACTTC	CATSDRQGMETQYF
TRBV27	NA	NA	TRBJ1-5	TGTGCCAGCAGTTTAGGTTGGAGCAATCAGCCCCAGCATTTT	CASSLGWSNQPQHF
TRBV7-2	NA	NA	TRBJ2-7	TGTGCCAGCAGCCCTTGGGGGGCAGTTACCTACGAGCAGTACTTC	CASSPWGAVTYEQYF
TRBV20-1	TRBD2	few	TRBJ2-7	TGCAGTGCCCGGAAGAGCGGGAGAAGGGACGAGCAGTACTTC	CSARKSGRRDEQYF
TRBV6-5	NA	NA	TRBJ2-7	TGTGCCAGCAGTTACGATGCGGTACGAACGGAGCAGTACTTC	CASSYDAVRTEQYF
TRBV15	NA	NA	TRBJ2-2	TGTGCCACCAGCAGTCGAAATCGTCTAGAATACACCGGGGAGCTGTTTTTT	CATSSRNRLEYTGELFF
TRBV7-7	NA	few	TRBJ2-5	TGTGCCAGCAGCTTAGGGGTAGGGTCCGGGGAGACCCAGTACTTC	CASSLGVGSGETQYF
TRBV14	NA	NA	TRBJ1-1	TGTGCCAGCAGCCAGGGTCCTCGTTTGAACACTGAAGCTTTCTTT	CASSQGPRLNTEAFF
TRBV7-9	NA	NA	TRBJ2-3	TGTGCCAGCAGCCACACTAGAGGTGGGATTGGCACAGATACGCAGTATTTT	CASSHTRGGIGTDTQYF
TRBV5-5	NA	few	TRBJ2-1	TGTGCCAGCAGCTTAGCAGGGGTAAATGAGCAGTTCTTC	CASSLAGVNEQFF
TRBV4-1	NA	many	TRBJ2-7	TGCGCCAGCAGCCAATCTGGGGGTCACTCCTACGAGCAGTACTTC	CASSQSGGHSYEQYF
TRBV5-4	NA	few	TRBJ1-3	TGTGCCAGCACCCGGGACTTAGAAGGGAACACCATATATTTT	CASTRDLEGNTIYF
TRBV7-9	NA	few	TRBJ1-1	TGTGCCAGCAGCTTAGCGATGGGGAACACTGAAGCTTTCTTT	CASSLAMGNTEAFF
TRBV12-3/TRBV12-4	TRBD1	NA	TRBJ1-2	TGTGCCAGCAGAACTCTTACCGGGACAGGGGGCTCTGGCTACACCTTC	CASRTLTGTGGSGYTF
TRBV29-1	NA	few	TRBJ1-1	TGCAGCGGTGGAGGGGGGCCCATGAACACTGAAGCTTTCTTT	CSGGGGPMNTEAFF
TRBV29-1	NA	few	TRBJ2-4	TGCAGCGCTGAGGGGGGGAAAAACATTCAGTACTTC	CSAEGGKNIQYF
TRBV7-2	NA	NA	TRBJ2-5	TGTGCCAGCAACCCCGAGGGTTTGACCCTCCAAGAGACCCAGTACTTC	CASNPEGLTLQETQYF
TRBV29-1	TRBD2	few	TRBJ2-7	TGCAGCGTGGACGACAGACGGGGGGGTTTCGAGCAGTACTTC	CSVDDRRGGFEQYF
TRBV7-9	NA	NA	TRBJ1-2	TGTGCCAGCAGCTTAGTTCTTTCTGGGGGCTATGGCTACACCTTC	CASSLVLSGGYGYTF
TRBV6-6	TRBD1	few	TRBJ2-1	TGTGCCAGCAGCCCAAGGACAGGGTTCGGTGAGCAGTTCTTC	CASSPRTGFGEQFF
TRBV2	TRBD2	NA	TRBJ2-7	TGTGCCAGCAGTAGACTAGCGGGAACTGGCGAGCAGTACTTC	CASSRLAGTGEQYF
TRBV11-1	NA	NA	TRBJ2-1	TGTGCCAGCAGCTTTAATGGGGGTGAGCAGTTCTTC	CASSFNGGEQFF
TRBV24-1	NA	few	TRBJ1-5	TGTGCCACTCAATCGACAGAACCCAATCAGCCCCAGCATTTT	CATQSTEPNQPQHF
TRBV4-2	NA	few	TRBJ2-3	TGTGCCAGCAGCCAAGAAGAATCCACGGACACAGATACGCAGTATTTT	CASSQEESTDTDTQYF
TRBV6-5	NA	few	TRBJ1-1	TGTGCCAGTCGCCGGGTGACCATGAACACTGAAGCTTTCTTT	CASRRVTMNTEAFF